One and the same sample provided the 6 T cell receptor beta chains below, sequenced in a study of Ad26.COV2.S vaccination and SARS-CoV-2 variants. Clones were sequenced by immunoSEQ multiplex PCR, and TCRdb holds only the in-frame ones, with some missing. In the table there are about 680,000 clones, about 89% of which are singletons. Treatment in this sample: 15 to 20 received Ad26.COV2.S at low or high dose, single or two shots; about 5 received placebo; per-sample allocation not given. Sample collection was performed on day 63 after the first vaccine or placebo injection. The specimen comprised peripheral blood, sampled in a trial of Ad26.COV2.S vaccine versus placebo. The receptor source for this set is a person aged 18-60 years who received the Ad26.COV2.S COVID-19 vaccine or a placebo.

The genes are TRBV7-2 and TRBJ2-5, with D unresolved. Trimming left V 1 base short and J 0 bases short, with 3 bases between. The CDR3 is made up of 13 amino acids. CDR1 SGHTA and CDR2 FQGNSA come from the germline V gene. CDR3 in amino acids: CASSLGYQETQYF. CDR3 nucleotides: TGTGCCAGCAGCTTAGGGTACCAAGAGACCCAGTACTTC.

The CDR3 DNA sequence: TGTGCCTGGAGTCCAACACCCGGGGGGGAGACCCAGTACTTC. The encoded protein is CAWSPTPGGETQYF. The chain uses TRBV30 and TRBJ2-5; TRBD2 agrees at 7 bases. Germline-derived CDR1 and CDR2 are GTSNPN and SVGIG (reference sequence). The CDR3 is made up of 14 amino acids. Unmatched junction bases numbered 8, after V lost 2 bases and J lost 5 bases.

In this sample, this clone turned up once. The chain couples TRBV6-5 to TRBJ2-3, with 8 bases aligning to TRBD2. J lost 1 base, V lost 6 bases, and 6 bases had no gene match. Germline-derived CDR1 and CDR2 are MNHEY and SVGAGI. The CDR3 loop spans 15 amino acids. The CDR3 DNA reads as TGTGCCAGCAGCCGTGGACTAGCAGGCACAGATACGCAGTATTTT. Its translation is CASSRGLAGTDTQYF.

The chain uses TRBV5-4 and TRBJ2-7; D is ambiguous. CDR1 and CDR2 (germline): SGHNT, YYREEE (reference sequence). The CDR3 consists of 15 residues. V was pared by 4 bases and J by 3 bases, with 17 bases between. This CDR3 reads CASSEEPDRFYEQYF. For the CDR3, the DNA is TGTGCCAGCAGCGAAGAGCCCGACCGTTTCTACGAGCAGTACTTC.

The chain employs TRBV11-2 and TRBJ2-7, with D possibly being TRBD1 (6 bases). CDR1 is SGHAT, CDR2 FQNNGV, per germline. The CDR3 length is 16 residues. Trimming pared 5 bases from V and 0 bases from J, leaving 17 bases between. The CDR3: CASSLPLGHNSYEQYF. The CDR3 nucleotides read TGTGCCAGCAGCCTTCCCCTGGGACACAACTCCTACGAGCAGTACTTC.

This clone was seen once. V gene TRBV6-2 or TRBV6-3 combines with J gene TRBJ1-1; D remains ambiguous. V shed 6 bases and J shed 3 bases, with 5 bases lying between them. The germline gives CDR1 MNHEY, CDR2 SVGEGT. CDR3 length: 11 residues. CDR3 DNA: TGTGCCAGCAGCCAGGACACTGAAGCTTTCTTT. As protein: CASSQDTEAFF.